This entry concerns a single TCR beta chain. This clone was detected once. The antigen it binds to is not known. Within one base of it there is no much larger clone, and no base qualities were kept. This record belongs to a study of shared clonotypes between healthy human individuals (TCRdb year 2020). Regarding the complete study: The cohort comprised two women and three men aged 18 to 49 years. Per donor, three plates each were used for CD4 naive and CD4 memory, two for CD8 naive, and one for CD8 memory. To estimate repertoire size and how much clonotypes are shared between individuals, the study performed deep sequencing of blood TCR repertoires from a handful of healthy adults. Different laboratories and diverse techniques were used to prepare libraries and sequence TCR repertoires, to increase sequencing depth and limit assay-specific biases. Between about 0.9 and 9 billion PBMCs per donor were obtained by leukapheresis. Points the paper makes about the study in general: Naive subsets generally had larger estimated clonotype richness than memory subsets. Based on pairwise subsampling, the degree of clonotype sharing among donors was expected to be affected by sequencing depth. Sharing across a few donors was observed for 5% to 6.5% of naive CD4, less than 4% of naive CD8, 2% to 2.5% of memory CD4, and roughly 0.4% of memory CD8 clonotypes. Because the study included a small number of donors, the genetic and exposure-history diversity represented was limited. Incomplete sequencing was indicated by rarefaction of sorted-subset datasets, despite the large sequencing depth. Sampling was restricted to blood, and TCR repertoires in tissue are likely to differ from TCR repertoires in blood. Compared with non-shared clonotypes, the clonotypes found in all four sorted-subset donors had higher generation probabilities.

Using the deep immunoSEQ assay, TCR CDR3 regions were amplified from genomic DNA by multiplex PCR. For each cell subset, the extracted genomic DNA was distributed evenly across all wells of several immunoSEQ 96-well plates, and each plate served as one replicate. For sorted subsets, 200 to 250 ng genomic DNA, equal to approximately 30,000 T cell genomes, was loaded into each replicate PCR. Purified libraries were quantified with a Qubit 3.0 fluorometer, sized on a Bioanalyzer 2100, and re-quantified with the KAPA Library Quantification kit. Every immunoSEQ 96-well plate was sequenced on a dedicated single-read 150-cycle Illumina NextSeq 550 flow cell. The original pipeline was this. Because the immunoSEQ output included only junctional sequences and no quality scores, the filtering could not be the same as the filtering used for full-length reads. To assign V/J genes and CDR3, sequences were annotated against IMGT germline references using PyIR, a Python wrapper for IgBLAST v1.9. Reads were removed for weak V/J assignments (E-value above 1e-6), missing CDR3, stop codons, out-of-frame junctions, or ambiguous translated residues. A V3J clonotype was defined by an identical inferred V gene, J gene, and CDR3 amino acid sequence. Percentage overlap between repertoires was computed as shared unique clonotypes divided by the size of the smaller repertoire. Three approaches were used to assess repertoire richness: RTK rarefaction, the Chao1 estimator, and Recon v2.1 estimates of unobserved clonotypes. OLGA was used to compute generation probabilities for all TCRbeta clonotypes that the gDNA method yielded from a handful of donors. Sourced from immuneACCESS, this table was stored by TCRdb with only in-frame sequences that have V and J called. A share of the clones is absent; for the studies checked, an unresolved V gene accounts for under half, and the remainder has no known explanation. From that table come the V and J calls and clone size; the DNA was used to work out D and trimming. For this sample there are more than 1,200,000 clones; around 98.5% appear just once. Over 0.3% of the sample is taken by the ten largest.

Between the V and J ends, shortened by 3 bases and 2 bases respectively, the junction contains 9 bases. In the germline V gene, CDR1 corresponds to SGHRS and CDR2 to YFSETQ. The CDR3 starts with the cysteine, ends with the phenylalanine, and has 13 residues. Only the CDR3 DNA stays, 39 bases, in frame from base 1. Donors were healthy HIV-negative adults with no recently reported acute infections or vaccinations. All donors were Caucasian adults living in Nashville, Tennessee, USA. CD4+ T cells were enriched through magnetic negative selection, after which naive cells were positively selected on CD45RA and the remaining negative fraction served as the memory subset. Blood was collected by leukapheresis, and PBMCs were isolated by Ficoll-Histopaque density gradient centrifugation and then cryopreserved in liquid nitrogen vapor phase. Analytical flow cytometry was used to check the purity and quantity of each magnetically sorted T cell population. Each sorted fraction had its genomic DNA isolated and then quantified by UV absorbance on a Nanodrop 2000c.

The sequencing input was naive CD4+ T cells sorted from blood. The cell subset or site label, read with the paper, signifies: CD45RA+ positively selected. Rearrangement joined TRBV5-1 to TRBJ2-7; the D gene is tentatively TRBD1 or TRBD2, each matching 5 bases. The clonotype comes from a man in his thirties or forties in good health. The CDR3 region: CASSWDGAYEQYF. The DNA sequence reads TGCGCCAGCAGCTGGGACGGAGCCTACGAGCAGTACTTC.